This T cell receptor (beta chain) was obtained from a study of HIV-infected children after antiretroviral therapy interruption. Overall study context: Recorded EBV and CMV exposure existed for most children.

Losses at the gene ends were 5 bases for V and 2 bases for J; bases not matched to a gene: 11. CDR3 length: 16 amino acids. Per the germline V gene, CDR1 is SGHRS and CDR2 is YFSETQ. Treatment denoted: PENTA 11 planned treatment interruption arm or continuous ART arm. This clonotype was seen at least ten times. RNA-based 3' RACE libraries used unique molecular identifiers. One entry per CDR3 protein, called by TCRdb with MiXCR from the 3' RACE reads. Of around 40,000 distinct CDR3 sequences listed, just over 6.5% are singletons. The sequence derives from a pool of human donors with HIV. The chain carries TRBV5-1 and TRBJ2-7, with 9 bases matching TRBD1. The starting material was CD45RA+ CD4+ T cells from PBMCs, pooled from several time points, obtained from a donor given antiretroviral therapy, either interrupted or continuous. Indicated subset: naive CD4+ CD45RA+ CD45RO- T cells. Here the CDR3 reads CASRGTGRIGTYEQYF. The CDR3 region has the DNA TGCGCCAGCAGAGGGACAGGGAGGATCGGAACCTACGAGCAGTACTTC.